This TCR beta chain came from a study of T cell responses to AZD1222 COVID-19 vaccine. Background on the study: Doses given second, at about 4 or about 12 weeks, were pooled.

Germline lookup yields CDR1 MNHEY and CDR2 SVGEGT. This CDR3 contains 12 residues. V dropped 3 bases and J dropped 7 bases, with 7 bases sitting between them. This clone was observed once. The antigen is undetermined. General study results and limits: Mostly white British, mostly female donors; authors suggested clonal diversity may be underestimated. Spike-specific TCR breadth and depth both grew after two AZD1222 doses.

Produced via immunoSEQ multiplex PCR; TCRdb's table is partial and in-frame only. This table holds roughly 110,000 clones, roughly 87% found once. This sample comprised peripheral blood, obtained on day 0 of AZD1222 vaccination. The chain couples TRBV6-2 or TRBV6-3 to TRBJ1-5; D remains ambiguous. This TCR was sampled from an adult in good health. In DNA form, the CDR3 reads TGTGCCAGCAGTTATTATAACCAGCCCCAGCATTTT. Translated, it gives CASSYYNQPQHF.